This entry features one T cell receptor (beta chain) sequence. Its specificity is not known. The data derive from a study of CD4 T cells in relation to SARS-CoV-2 and coronaviruses. The unexposed donors gave CD4+ T cells in about 2011-2019, prior to COVID-19. Some clones are missing from TCRdb's copy, which holds only in-frame ones; the method was immunoSEQ multiplex PCR. The sample lists 60,000 to 75,000 clones, over 85% occurring once. Trimming removed 3 bases at V and 5 bases at J, with 10 bases between. Germline V gene data show CDR1 as SGHTA and CDR2 as FQGTGA. The CDR3 totals 13 residues. Study findings and constraints: Culture-expanded clones reflect memory recall rather than primary priming during culture.

V and J are TRBV7-3 and TRBJ1-1; D remains ambiguous. The receptor's source is a human donor in good health. The sequencing input was naive CD4+ T cells from PBMCs. Subset: naive CD4+ T cells isolated by negative enrichment. Here the CDR3 DNA reads TGTGCCAGCAGCTTCAGTCAAGGGACTGAAGCTTTCTTT. It is translated as CASSFSQGTEAFF.